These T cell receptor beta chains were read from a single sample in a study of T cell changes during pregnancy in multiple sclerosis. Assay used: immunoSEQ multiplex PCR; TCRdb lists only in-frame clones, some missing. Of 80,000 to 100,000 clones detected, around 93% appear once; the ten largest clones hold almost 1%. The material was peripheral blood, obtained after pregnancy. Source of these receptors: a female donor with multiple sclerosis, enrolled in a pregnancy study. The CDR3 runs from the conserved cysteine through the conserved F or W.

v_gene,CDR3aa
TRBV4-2,CASSQDLKEARRGYTF
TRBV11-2,CASSLASRAADEQYF
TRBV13,CASSFPYSNTIYF
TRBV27,CASSLSLGLLPSDTQYF
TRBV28,CASSSRRVGVSGNTIYF
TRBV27,CASSFSLNYGYTF
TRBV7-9,CASKLSGADQETQYF
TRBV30,CACQTGSSYNEQFF
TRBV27,CASSSTGYSGYTF
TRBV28,CASSQTGSEAFF
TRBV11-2,CASSLVMSGEPEAFF
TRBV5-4,CASSLSSGTGNLDKNIQYF
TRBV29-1,CSVELEDSEAFF
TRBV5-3,CARSSAGTKGYTF
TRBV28,CASSLPGRYGYTF
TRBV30,CAWSVGGDEQFF
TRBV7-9,CASSLVGSGRNTGELFF
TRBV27,CASARFSYEQYF
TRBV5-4,CASSPGHLTDTQYF
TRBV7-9,CASSTTNTGELFF
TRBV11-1,CASSTTDRGRYTEAFF
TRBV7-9,CASSPHGGGEQYF
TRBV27,CASLPGQGYNEQFF
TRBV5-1,CASSSRVRGGVTEAFF
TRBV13,CASSFEGTGRDTQYF